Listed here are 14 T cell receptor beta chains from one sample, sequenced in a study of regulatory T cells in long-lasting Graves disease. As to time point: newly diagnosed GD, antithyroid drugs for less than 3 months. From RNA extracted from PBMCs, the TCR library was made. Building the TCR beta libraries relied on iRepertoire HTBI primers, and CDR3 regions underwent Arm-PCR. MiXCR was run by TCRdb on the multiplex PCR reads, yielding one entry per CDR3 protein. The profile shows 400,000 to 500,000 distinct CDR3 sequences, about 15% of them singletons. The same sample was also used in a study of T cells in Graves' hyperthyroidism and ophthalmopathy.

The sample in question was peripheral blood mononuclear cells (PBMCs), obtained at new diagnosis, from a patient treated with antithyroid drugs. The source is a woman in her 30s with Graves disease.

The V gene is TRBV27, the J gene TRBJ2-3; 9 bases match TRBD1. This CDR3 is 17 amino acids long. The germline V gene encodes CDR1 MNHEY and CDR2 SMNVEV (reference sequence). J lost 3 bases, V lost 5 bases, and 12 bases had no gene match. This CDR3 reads CASSLNPNRGLTDTQYF. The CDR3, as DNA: TGTGCCAGCAGTCTAAACCCAAACAGGGGGCTTACAGATACGCAGTATTTT.

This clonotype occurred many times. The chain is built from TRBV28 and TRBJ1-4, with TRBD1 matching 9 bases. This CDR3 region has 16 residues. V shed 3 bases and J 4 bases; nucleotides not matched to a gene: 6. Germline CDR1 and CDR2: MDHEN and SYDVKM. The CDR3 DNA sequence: TGTGCCAGCAGTTTCCCCGGGACAGGGAGTAATGAAAAACTGTTTTTT. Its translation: CASSFPGTGSNEKLFF.

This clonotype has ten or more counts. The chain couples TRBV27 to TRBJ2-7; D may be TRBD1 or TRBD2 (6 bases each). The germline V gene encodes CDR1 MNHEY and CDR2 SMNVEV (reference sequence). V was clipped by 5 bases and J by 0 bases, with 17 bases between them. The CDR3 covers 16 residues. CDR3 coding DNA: TGTGCCAGCAGTCCAGGGACGGGGGCTATCTCCTACGAGCAGTACTTC. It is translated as CASSPGTGAISYEQYF.

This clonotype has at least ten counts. The DNA for the CDR3 is TGTGCCAGCAGTCCCGAAGGGAGCACTGAAGCTTTCTTT. As protein: CASSPEGSTEAFF. The chain uses TRBV2 and TRBJ1-1; D is ambiguous. The CDR3 consists of 13 residues. CDR1 and CDR2 (germline): SNHLY, FYNNEI. V was pared by 5 bases and J by 4 bases, with 11 bases between.

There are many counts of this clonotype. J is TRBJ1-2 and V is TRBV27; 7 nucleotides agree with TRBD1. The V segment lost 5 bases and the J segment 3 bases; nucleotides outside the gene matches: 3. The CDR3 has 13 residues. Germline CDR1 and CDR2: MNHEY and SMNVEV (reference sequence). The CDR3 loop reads CASSGGQDYGYTF. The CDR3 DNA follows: TGTGCCAGCAGTGGCGGACAGGACTATGGCTACACCTTC.

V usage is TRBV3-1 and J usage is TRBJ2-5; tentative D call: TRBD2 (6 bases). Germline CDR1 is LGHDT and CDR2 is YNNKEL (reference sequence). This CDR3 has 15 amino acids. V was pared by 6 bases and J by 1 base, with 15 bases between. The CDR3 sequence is CASSHRGTGQETQYF. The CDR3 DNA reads TGTGCCAGCAGTCACCGCGGGACGGGCCAAGAGACCCAGTACTTC.

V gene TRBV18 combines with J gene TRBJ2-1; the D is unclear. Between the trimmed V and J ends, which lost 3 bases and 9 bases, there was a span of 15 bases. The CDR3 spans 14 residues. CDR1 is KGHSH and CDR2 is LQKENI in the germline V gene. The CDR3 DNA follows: TGTGCCAGCTCACCTCCAGACTTAATCGGTGAGCAGTTCTTC. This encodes CASSPPDLIGEQFF.

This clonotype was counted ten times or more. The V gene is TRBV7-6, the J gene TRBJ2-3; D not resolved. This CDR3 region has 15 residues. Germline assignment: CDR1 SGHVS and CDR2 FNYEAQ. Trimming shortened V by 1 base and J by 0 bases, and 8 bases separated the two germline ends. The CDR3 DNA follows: TGTGCCAGCAGCTTAGAAGTGGGCAGCACAGATACGCAGTATTTT. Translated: CASSLEVGSTDTQYF.

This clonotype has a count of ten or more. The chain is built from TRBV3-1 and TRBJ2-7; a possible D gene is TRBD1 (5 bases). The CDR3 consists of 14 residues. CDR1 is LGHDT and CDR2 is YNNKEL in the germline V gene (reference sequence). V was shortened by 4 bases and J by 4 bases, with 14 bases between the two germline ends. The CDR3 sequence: CASSRRLDSYEQYF. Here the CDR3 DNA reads TGTGCCAGCAGCCGCCGCCTCGACAGTTACGAGCAGTACTTC.

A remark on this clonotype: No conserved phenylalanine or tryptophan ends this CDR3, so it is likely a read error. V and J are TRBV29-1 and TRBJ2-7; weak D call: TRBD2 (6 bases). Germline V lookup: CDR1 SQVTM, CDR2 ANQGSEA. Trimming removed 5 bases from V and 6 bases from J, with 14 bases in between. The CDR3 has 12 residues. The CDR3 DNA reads TGCAGCGTTCGACTAGACGTTCCCGAGCAGTACTCG. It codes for CSVRLDVPEQYS.

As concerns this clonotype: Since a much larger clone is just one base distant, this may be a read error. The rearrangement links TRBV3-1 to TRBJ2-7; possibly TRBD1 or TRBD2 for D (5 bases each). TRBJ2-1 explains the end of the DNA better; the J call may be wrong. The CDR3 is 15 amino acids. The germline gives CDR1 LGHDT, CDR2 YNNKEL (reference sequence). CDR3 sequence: CASSLRGKGKYEQFF. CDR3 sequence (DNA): TGTGCCAGCAGTCTCCGGGGCAAGGGGAAGTACGAGCAGTTCTTC.

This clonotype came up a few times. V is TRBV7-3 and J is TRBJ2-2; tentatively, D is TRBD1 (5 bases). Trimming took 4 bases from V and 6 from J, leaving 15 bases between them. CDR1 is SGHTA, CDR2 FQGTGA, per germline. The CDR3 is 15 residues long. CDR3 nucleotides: TGTGCCAGCAGCTCTAAGGGGCGCATGGCCGGGGAGCTGTTTTTT. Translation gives CASSSKGRMAGELFF.

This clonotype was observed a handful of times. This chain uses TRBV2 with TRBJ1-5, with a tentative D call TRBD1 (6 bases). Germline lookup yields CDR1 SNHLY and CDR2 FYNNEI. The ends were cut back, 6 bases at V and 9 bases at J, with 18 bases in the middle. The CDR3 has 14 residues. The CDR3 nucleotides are TGTGCCAGCAGAGGAAGGACAGTCTCGGGGCCCCAGCATTTT. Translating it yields CASRGRTVSGPQHF. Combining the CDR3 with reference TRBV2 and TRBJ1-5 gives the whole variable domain EPEVTQTPSHQVTQMGQEVILRCVPISNHLYFYWYRQILGQKVEFLVSFYNNEISEKSEIFDDQFSVERPDGSNFTLKIRSTKLEDSAMYFCASRGRTVSGPQHFGDGTRLSIL.

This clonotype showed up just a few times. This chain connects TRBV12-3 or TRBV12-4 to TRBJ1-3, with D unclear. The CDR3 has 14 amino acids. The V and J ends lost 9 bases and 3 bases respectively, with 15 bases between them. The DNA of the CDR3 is TGTGCCAGTGGTAGGGCAGGAGATGGAAACACCATATATTTT. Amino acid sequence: CASGRAGDGNTIYF.